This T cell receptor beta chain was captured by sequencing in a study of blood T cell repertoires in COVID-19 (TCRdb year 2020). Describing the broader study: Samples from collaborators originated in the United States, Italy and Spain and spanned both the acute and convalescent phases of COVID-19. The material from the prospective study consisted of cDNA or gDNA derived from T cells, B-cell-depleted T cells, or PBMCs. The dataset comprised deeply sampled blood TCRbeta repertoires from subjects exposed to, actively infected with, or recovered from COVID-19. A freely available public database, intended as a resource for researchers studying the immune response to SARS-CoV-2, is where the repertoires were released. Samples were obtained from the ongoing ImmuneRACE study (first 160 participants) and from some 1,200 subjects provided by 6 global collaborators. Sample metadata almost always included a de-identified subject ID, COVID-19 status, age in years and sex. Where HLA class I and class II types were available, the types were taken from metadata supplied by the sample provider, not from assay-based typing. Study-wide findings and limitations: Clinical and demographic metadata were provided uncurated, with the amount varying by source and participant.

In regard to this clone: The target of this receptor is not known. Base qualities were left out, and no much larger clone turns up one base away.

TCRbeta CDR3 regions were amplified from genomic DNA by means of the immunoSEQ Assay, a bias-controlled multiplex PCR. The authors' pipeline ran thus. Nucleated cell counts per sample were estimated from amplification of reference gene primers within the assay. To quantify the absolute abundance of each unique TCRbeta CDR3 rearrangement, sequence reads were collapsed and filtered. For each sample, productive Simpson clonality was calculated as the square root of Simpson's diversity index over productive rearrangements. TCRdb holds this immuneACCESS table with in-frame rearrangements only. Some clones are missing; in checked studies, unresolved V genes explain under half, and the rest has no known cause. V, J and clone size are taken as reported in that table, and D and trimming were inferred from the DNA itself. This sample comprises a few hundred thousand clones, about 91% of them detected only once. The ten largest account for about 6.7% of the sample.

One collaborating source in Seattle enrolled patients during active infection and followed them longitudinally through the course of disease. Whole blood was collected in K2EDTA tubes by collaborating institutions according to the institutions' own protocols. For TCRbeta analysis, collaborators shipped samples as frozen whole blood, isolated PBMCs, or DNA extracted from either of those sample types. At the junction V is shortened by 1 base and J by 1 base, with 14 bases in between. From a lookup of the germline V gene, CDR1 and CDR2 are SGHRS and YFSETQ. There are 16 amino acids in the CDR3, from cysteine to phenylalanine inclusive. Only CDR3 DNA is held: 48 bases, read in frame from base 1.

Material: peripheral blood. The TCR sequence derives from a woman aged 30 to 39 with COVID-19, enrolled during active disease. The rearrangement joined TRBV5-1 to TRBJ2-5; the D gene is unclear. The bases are TGCGCCAGCAGCTTGTTGTCAGGTGAAGGCCAAGAGACCCAGTACTTC. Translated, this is CASSLLSGEGQETQYF.